This TCR beta chain was sequenced for a study of T cells in Graves' hyperthyroidism and ophthalmopathy (dated by TCRdb to the late 2010s). In the study overall: Peripheral blood samples were taken at initial diagnosis, before any treatment was given. A discovery cohort of approximately 100 patients, approximately 45 with Graves' ophthalmopathy and 55 to 60 with stable Graves' hyperthyroidism, was used to find distinguishing TCR V-J signatures. Prospective prediction of ophthalmopathy was tested in an independent validation cohort consisting of roughly 19 hyperthyroidism patients and around 17 patients who later progressed to ophthalmopathy. For training and testing, the 110 or so patients in the discovery cohort were randomly divided in a 7:3 ratio. Thyroid tissue and blood T-cell repertoires from several Graves' hyperthyroidism patients were also compared in the study. After sampling, hyperthyroidism patients received methimazole starting at 30 mg daily, and ophthalmopathy patients received high-dose intravenous methylprednisolone. TCR Vbeta CDR3 sequencing of approximately 140 peripheral blood samples (43 ophthalmopathy, about 75 hyperthyroidism and approximately 17 progressor patients) is reported in the paper.

The TCR beta CDR3 regions were amplified from RNA transcripts. The first round of RT-PCR for the TCR CDR3 was performed with the HTBI primer set and the Qiagen OneStep RT-PCR kit. The libraries were constructed in a second round of multiplex PCR and then size-selected and purified. The libraries were sequenced on an Illumina HiSeq2000 using paired-end 100 bp reads. In the paper's pipeline: SOAPnuke was used to process the raw data, with reads discarded if the reads contained adapters or uncalled bases, had a mean Phred below 15, or lacked an exact constant-primer or identifier match. COPE v1.2.5 was used to merge the high-quality paired reads, and each unique nucleotide sequence was defined as a clonotype. MiTCR v1.1 was used to align clonotypes to the IMGT TRBV, TRBD and TRBJ reference segments. Analysis was restricted to V-J combinations with a frequency above 0.0001, which covered approximately 99% of repertoires. The TCS score was defined as the ratio of F50 (clonal expansion) to E x V (chaos), calculated using BLOSUM62-based TCRdist between CDR3 peptides within each V-J. Welch's t-statistics and random forest reduced roughly 500 V-J features to 13, which were used in a naive Bayes classifier (R e1071). Using fastp trimming at Q25 and MiXCR clonotype assembly, TCRdb reanalyzed the public sequencing data and kept in-frame beta chains. A single entry per CDR3 protein holds the most common genes and DNA from its merged rows. Here the V and J calls rest on TCRdb's processing, not on the authors' analysis. The sample yields roughly 380,000 distinct CDR3 sequences; 13% were counted once. The top ten clonotypes cover less than 25% of the sample.

The table lists this clonotype with many counts. Its antigen is unknown. Per-base qualities were not stored, and no clone one base away is much larger. The CDR3 sequence holds 16 residues, the cysteine and phenylalanine included. The retained sequence is limited to the CDR3, 48 bases, with the frame set at the first base. The V and J ends are trimmed by 7 bases and 6 bases, leaving 22 bases between them. Overall results and qualifications from the work: Most expanded thyroid clonotypes (frequency above 0.001) were also found in blood, which suggests that blood repertoires may mirror thyroid immune responses. A 13 V-J signature model separated ophthalmopathy from stable hyperthyroidism, with 87.88% sensitivity and about 81% specificity in cross-validation and 80%/75% in testing. Sample size was not statistically predetermined, and investigators were not blinded to group allocation. In validation, the model predicted progression to ophthalmopathy a median of roughly 6.1 months before onset, with approximately 68% sensitivity and roughly 72% specificity.

Hyperthyroidism patients were newly diagnosed, with disease duration under 2 months, and aged 18 to 65 years. Any patient with an uncontrolled infection, another autoimmune disease, pregnancy or lactation was excluded. Clinical symptoms, serum thyroxine and TRAb, thyroid ultrasound, and orbital computed tomography formed the basis for the diagnoses. For progressor patients, blood was drawn at the first diagnosis of hyperthyroidism, before any ophthalmopathy symptoms had appeared. PBMCs were separated from about 10 ml of fresh peripheral blood using Ficoll-Paque density gradient centrifugation. Patients classed as progressors first received a Graves' hyperthyroidism diagnosis and then went on to develop ophthalmopathy during follow-up. Total RNA was extracted using Trizol reagent, and RNA quality was assessed on an Agilent 2100 Bioanalyzer.

The source material was blood. The sequence was obtained from a man aged 25-45 years with Graves' hyperthyroidism that later progressed to Graves' ophthalmopathy. Rearrangement joined TRBV12-3 or TRBV12-4 to TRBJ2-1; TRBD2 is a possible D gene, resting on 5 matching bases. The sequenced DNA: TGTGCCAGCACCCGCCCTTTCGAGGGCATTCGCAATGAGCAGTTCTTC. This codes for CASTRPFEGIRNEQFF.